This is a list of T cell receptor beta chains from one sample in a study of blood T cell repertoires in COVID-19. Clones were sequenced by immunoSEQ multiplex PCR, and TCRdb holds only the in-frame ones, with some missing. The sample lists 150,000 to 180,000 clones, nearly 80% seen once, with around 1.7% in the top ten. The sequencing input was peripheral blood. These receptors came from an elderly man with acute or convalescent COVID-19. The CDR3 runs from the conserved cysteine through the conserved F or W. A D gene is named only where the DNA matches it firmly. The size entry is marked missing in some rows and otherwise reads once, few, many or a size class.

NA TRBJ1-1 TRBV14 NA TGTGCCAGCAGCCAAGTCGGCAGCGCTGAAGCTTTCTTT CASSQVGSAEAFF
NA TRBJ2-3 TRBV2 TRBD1 TGTGCCAGCATGTTGGGCAGGGGGCCAGATACGCAGTATTTT CASMLGRGPDTQYF
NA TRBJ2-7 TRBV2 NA TGTGCCAGCAGACAACAGTCTTACGAGCAGTACTTC CASRQQSYEQYF
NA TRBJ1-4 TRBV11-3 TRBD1 TGTGCCAGCAGCTTGACAGGGCCCAGGACTAATGAAAAACTGTTTTTT CASSLTGPRTNEKLFF
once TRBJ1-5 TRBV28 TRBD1 TGTGCCAGCAGTGTGACAGGGGCGGGTAGGCAGCCCCAGCATTTT CASSVTGAGRQPQHF
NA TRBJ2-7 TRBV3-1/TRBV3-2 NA TGTGCCAGCAGCCAAGAAGGCAGGGGCTACGAGCAGTACTTC CASSQEGRGYEQYF
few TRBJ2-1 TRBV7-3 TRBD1 TGTGCCAGCAGCTCGGGGACAGGGGTGGCCCTCAATGAGCAGTTCTTC CASSSGTGVALNEQFF
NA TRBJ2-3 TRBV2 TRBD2 TGTGCCAGCAGCGGACTAGCGGGGGCCCGGACTAGCACAGATACGCAGTATTTT CASSGLAGARTSTDTQYF
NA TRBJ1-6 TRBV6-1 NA TGTGCCAGCAGTGAAGCGCTTCTCCGGGAAAGTTCACCCCTCCACTTT CASSEALLRESSPLHF
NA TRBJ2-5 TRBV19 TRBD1 TGTGCCAGTAGTCAGGGGGTAATGGGGGAGACCCAGTACTTC CASSQGVMGETQYF
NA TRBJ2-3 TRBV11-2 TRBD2 TGTGCCAGCAGCTCTACCCTAGCGGGGGATACGCAGTATTTT CASSSTLAGDTQYF
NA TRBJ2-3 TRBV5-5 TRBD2 TGTGCCAGCAGCTTAATAGCGGGGGGGGCAGATACGCAGTATTTT CASSLIAGGADTQYF
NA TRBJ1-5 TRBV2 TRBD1 TGTGCCAGCAGTTATTCCCAGGGGGTAGATCAGCCCCAGCATTTT CASSYSQGVDQPQHF
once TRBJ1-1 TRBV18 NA TGTGCCAGCTCACGCTCACAGGGTTTAGAAACTGGCACTGAAGCTTTCTTT CASSRSQGLETGTEAFF
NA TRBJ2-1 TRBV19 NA TGTGCCAGTACCTGGGAGAGGGGGCCGGCGGGAAATGAGCAGTTCTTC CASTWERGPAGNEQFF
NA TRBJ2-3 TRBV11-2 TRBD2 TGTGCCAGCAGCTTAGTGTCGACTAGCGGGGGCACAGATACGCAGTATTTT CASSLVSTSGGTDTQYF
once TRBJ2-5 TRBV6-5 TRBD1 TGTGCCAGCAGTCCGCCGGACAGGGGAAAGACCCAGTACTTC CASSPPDRGKTQYF
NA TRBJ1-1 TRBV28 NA TGTGCCAGCAGACTAGACCGCACCAGAAACACTGAAGCTTTCTTT CASRLDRTRNTEAFF
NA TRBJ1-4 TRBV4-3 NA TGCGCCAGCAGCCAAGGAAATGGAGCAACTAATGAAAAACTGTTTTTT CASSQGNGATNEKLFF
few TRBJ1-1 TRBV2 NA TGTGCCAGCGCCACGTCCCGGGGGACTGAAGCTTTCTTT CASATSRGTEAFF
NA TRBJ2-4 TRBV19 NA TGTGCCTGCAAGGGGGGGGCCCTAGCCAAAAACATTCAGTACTTC CACKGGALAKNIQYF
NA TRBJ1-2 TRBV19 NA TGTGCCAGTAGTATTGGTACAGGGAATATCTATGGCTACACCTTC CASSIGTGNIYGYTF
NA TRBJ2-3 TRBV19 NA TGTGCCAGTAGTATAGGGGGACAAGGCACAGATACGCAGTATTTT CASSIGGQGTDTQYF
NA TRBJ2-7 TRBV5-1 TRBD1 TGCGCCAGCAGTTTTTTGGGACAGGGCCACGAGCAGTACTTC CASSFLGQGHEQYF
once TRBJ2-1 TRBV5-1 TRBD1 TGCGCCAGCAGCAAGGACAGGTCCTACAATGAGCAGTTCTTC CASSKDRSYNEQFF
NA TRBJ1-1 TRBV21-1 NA TGTGCCAGCAGCGGCAAGACAGTGATGAACACTGAAGCTTTCTTT CASSGKTVMNTEAFF
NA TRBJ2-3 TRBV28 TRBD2 TGTGCCAGCAGTTCGCTAGCGGGGGGCCTCCCCGCTACGCAGTATTTT CASSSLAGGLPATQYF
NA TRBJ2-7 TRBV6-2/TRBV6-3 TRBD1 TGTGCCAGCAGTGCGGGACAGGTCGGTACCTACGAGCAGTACTTC CASSAGQVGTYEQYF
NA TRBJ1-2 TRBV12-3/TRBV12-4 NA TGTGCCAGCAGTTTATCCAATTCCTATGGCTACACCTTC CASSLSNSYGYTF
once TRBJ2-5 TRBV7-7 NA TGTGCCAGCAGTTCGGACAGAAAAGAGACCCAGTACTTC CASSSDRKETQYF
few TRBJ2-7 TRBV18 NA TGTGCCAGCTCACCCGTAACAGGCCAAAGCTCCTACGAGCAGTACTTC CASSPVTGQSSYEQYF
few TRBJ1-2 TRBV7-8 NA TGTGCCAGCAGCTTAGTTAGCCCTAACTATGGCTACACCTTC CASSLVSPNYGYTF
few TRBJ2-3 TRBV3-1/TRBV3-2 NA TGTGCCAGCAGCCAAGAATCGGGGACTAGCACAGATACGCAGTATTTT CASSQESGTSTDTQYF
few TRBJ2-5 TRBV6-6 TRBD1 TGTGCCAGCAGTCAGGACAGGGGGCGAGGTCTTGCCGAGACCCAGTACTTC CASSQDRGRGLAETQYF
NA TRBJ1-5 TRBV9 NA TGTGCCAGCAGCGTAGGGGGCTATAGCAATCAGCCCCAGCATTTT CASSVGGYSNQPQHF
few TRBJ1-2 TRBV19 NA TGTGCCAGTAGTGCGGGCCTCGGTAGCTATGGCTACACCTTC CASSAGLGSYGYTF
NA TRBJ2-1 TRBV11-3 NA TGTGCCAGCAGCCCGAGACCCCTTAGCGGGCAGTTCTTC CASSPRPLSGQFF
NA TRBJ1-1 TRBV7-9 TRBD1 TGTGCCAGCAGCTCGGGACAGGGGAACACTGAAGCTTTCTTT CASSSGQGNTEAFF
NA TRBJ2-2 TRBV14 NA TGTGCCAGCAGCCAGGCGGTTTCCCGGGGTCTTCTGTTTTTT CASSQAVSRGLLFF
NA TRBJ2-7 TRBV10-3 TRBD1 TGTGCCATCAGTCATGGGACAGTCTCCTACGAGCAGTACTTC CAISHGTVSYEQYF
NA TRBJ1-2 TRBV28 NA TGTGCCAGCAGGAAGACAGGAGACTATGGCTACACCTTC CASRKTGDYGYTF
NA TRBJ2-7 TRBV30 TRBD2 TGTGCCTGGACGGGACTAGCGGGGGTTGAGCAGTACTTC CAWTGLAGVEQYF
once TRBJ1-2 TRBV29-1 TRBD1 TGCAGCGTTGAGGGACAGAGCCTTCGCTCCGGCTATGGCTACACCTTC CSVEGQSLRSGYGYTF